This TCR beta chain was recorded in a study of T cells in women clearing cervical HPV infection (dated by TCRdb to the late 2010s). Background for the entire study: The cases were 25 to 30 women with histologically confirmed HPV16-related CIN3 or worse, and 2 of these cases were invasive cancers. The controls were 25 or so women whose single incident HPV16 infection cleared within 12 months with no development of precancer or cancer. Blood from cases was collected at the visit at which the lesion was first identified, whereas blood from controls was collected once infection was no longer detected. Among cases, blood sampling occurred a median of 149 days after lesion detection, with an interquartile range of roughly 85 to 210 days. Since only a few of the women had HLA typing available, the possibility that HLA type was acting as a confounder could not be ruled out. This exploratory proof-of-principle case-control study, nested within the Guanacaste HPV Natural History Study in Costa Rica, compared TCR repertoires among women with different cervical HPV16 outcomes. Cases and controls were matched on year of sample collection and on age within five years. Median age was about 35 years in cases versus 37 to 40 in controls, and baseline characteristics did not differ significantly. In the parent cohort, roughly 10,000 women aged 18 or older were enrolled in Guanacaste, Costa Rica, during about 1993 to 1995 and were followed for seven years. Five blinded duplicates per group were added as quality controls, giving some 60 samples: approximately 50 participants and 10 replicates. Overall study outcomes, separate from this receptor: Because the number of T cells in each sample was unknown, differences in richness could reflect differing T-cell content rather than repertoire biology. Whether associations preceded infection or resulted from infection could not be shown with the cross-sectional design, and effector/memory subsets and HPV-specific T cells were not isolated. Random forest classifiers combining richness and V gene abundances distinguished cases from controls with an estimated AUC of roughly 0.81. Across sequencing depths, CIN3+ cases showed significantly higher TCR repertoire richness than controls, but evenness did not differ between the groups. TRBV6-7 relative abundance was lower in cases than in controls (around 0.11% versus 0.15%; Bonferroni P = 0.0008).

Every participant had a single incident cervical HPV16 infection, and women with prevalent HPV16 infections were excluded. Cervical HPV DNA was detected with MY09/MY11 PCR, and genotyping was done with dot-blot hybridization. Roughly 16 mL of heparinized blood were centrifuged, and the buffy coat was split into aliquots, frozen at -30 degrees C, and then kept at -80 degrees C. Genomic DNA was extracted from buffy coat specimens using QIAGEN kits. Comment on this clone: The target of this receptor is not known. From the germline J gene comes the end of the CDR3, since the read stops 3 residues before it.

The CDR1 and CDR2 encoded by the germline V gene are SGHTA and FQGNSA. Including the terminal cysteine and phenylalanine, the CDR3 comprises 14 residues. Sequencing covers 33 bases of the CDR3, shown here with the frame starting at base 1. Trimming takes 0 bases from V and 3 bases from J, and the germline ends sit 9 bases apart. Using the immunoSEQ assay, multiplex PCR amplified TCR beta CDR3 regions from an average of approximately 1,200 ng of genomic DNA per sample. The assay corrected primer bias using a complete synthetic TCR repertoire to establish an amplification baseline. The amplicons were sequenced using the Illumina platform. The authors processed their data as follows. Sequences were error-corrected by clustering with frequency ratios and a modified nearest-neighbor algorithm and were then analyzed in the immunoSEQ Analyzer with IMGT gene definitions. At each rarefaction depth, TCR richness and evenness were averaged across 20 rarefaction repeats, and any sample with fewer sequences than the depth was left out. Wilcoxon rank sum tests with FDR correction were used to compare V, D and J gene relative abundances between the groups. Blinded duplicates gave an intraclass correlation of roughly 95% for TCR richness and an average of about 76% across 66 gene segments. TCRdb took over this immuneACCESS table, retaining in-frame rearrangements with V and J assigned. Such tables are incomplete; in checked studies, under half of the missing clones stem from an unresolved V gene, and the remainder is unexplained. V and J calls plus clone size are reproduced from that table; the DNA served to infer D and trimming. The sample table records 28,000 or so clones. Of the sample, about 8.8% is held by the ten largest clones.

Sequencing used blood buffy coat. The TCR sequence derives from a woman aged 18 to 69 with a cervical HPV16 infection that either progressed to CIN3+ or cleared (not recorded which). The chain is encoded by TRBV7-2 joined to TRBJ2-7; no D gene is confidently identified. The CDR3 region: CASSLAARYYEQYF. Partial CDR3 DNA: TGTGCCAGCAGCTTAGCCGCCAGGTACTACGAG.